The sequence of this T cell receptor beta chain was determined in a study of blood T cell repertoires in COVID-19. In the original processing: From reference gene primer amplification, estimates of nucleated cell counts were derived. Produced via immunoSEQ multiplex PCR; TCRdb's table is partial and in-frame only. V and J calls and clone size come straight from that table; D and trimming were deduced from the DNA. The table lists roughly 380,000 clones, around 87% of them singletons, with 1% to 1.5% in the top ten. Germline V CDR1 and CDR2: SGDLS, YYNGEE. This CDR3 has 15 amino acids. V dropped 0 bases and J dropped 5 bases, with 15 bases sitting between them.

The chain is built from TRBV9 and TRBJ2-7, with TRBD2 as a possible D gene (6 bases). The receptor was isolated from a man aged 25-40 years who had recovered from COVID-19. What was sequenced was PBMCs or T cells enriched from blood (not recorded which). The CDR3 nucleotides read TGTGCCAGCAGCGTAGTAGGAGGGCTTGAGGACGAGCAGTACTTC. Translated: CASSVVGGLEDEQYF.